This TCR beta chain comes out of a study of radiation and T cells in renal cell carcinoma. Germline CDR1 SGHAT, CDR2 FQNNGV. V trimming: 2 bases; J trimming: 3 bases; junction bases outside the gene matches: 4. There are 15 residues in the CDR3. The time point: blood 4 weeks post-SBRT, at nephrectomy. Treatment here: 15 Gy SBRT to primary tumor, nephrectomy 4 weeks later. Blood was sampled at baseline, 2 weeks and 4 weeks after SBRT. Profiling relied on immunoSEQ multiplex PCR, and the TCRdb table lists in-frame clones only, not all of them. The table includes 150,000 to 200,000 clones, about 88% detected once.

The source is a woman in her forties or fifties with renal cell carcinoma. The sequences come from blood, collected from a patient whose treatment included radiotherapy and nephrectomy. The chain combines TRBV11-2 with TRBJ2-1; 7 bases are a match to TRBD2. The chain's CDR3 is CASSLTRGYYNEQFF. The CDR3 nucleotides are TGTGCCAGCAGCTTAACGCGGGGGTACTACAATGAGCAGTTCTTC.